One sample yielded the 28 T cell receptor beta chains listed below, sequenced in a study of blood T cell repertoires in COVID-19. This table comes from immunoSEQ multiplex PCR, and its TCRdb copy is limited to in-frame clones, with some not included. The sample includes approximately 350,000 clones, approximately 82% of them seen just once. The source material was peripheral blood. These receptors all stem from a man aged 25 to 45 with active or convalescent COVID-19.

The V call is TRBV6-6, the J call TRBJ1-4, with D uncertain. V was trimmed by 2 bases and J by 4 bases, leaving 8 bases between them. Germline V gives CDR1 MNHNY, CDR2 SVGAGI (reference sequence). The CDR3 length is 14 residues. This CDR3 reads CASSYGQFNEKLFF. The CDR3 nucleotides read TGTGCCAGCAGTTACGGCCAGTTTAATGAAAAACTGTTTTTT.

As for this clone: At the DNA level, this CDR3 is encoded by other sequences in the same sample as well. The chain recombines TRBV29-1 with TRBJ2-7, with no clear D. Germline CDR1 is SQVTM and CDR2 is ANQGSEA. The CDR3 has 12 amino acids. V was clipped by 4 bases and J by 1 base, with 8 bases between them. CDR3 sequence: CSVGQNSYEQYF. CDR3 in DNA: TGCAGCGTTGGGCAGAATTCCTACGAGCAGTACTTC.

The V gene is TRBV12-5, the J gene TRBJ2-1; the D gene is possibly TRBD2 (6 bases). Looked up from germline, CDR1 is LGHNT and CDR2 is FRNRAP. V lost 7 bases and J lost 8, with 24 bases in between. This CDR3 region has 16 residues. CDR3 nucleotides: TGTGCTAGTGCCCCGCCGGGGGTGGACGGGGTGCATGAGCAGTTCTTC. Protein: CASAPPGVDGVHEQFF.

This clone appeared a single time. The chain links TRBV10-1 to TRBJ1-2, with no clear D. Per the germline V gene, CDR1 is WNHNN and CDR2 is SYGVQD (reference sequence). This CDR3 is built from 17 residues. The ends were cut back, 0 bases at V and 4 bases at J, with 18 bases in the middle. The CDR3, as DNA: TGCGCCAGCAGTGAGTCCGTACGCCTTGTGTGCGGCTATGGCTACACCTTC. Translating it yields CASSESVRLVCGYGYTF.

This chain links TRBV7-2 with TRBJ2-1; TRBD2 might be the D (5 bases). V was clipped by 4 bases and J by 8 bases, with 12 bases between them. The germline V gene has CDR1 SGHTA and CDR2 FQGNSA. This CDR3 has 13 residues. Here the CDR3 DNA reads TGTGCCAGCAGCTGGGGTCAGGAGGATGAGCAGTTCTTC. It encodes CASSWGQEDEQFF.

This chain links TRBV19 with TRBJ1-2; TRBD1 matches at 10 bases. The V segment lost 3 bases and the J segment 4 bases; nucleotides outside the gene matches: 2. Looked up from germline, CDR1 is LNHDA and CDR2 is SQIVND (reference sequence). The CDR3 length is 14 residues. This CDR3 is CASSMTGGGYGYTF. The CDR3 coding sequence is TGTGCCAGTAGTATGACAGGGGGCGGCTATGGCTACACCTTC.

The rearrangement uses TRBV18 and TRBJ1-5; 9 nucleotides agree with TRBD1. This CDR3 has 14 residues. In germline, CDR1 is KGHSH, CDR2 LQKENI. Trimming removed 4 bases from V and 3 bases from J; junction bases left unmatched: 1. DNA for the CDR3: TGTGCCAGCTCACGACAGGGGGACAATCAGCCCCAGCATTTT. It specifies CASSRQGDNQPQHF.

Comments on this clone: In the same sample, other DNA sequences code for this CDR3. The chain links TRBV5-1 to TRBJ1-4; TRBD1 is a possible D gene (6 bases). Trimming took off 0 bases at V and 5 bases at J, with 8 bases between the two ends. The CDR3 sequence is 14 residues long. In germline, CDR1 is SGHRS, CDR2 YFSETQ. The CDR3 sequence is CASSLGGLNEKLFF. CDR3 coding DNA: TGCGCCAGCAGCTTGGGGGGGCTGAATGAAAAACTGTTTTTT.

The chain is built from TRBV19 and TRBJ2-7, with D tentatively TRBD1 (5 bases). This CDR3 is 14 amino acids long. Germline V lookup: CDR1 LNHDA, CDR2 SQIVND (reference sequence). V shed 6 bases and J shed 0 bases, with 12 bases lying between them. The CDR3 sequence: CASSRRASSYEQYF. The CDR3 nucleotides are TGTGCCAGTAGCCGCAGGGCAAGCTCCTACGAGCAGTACTTC.

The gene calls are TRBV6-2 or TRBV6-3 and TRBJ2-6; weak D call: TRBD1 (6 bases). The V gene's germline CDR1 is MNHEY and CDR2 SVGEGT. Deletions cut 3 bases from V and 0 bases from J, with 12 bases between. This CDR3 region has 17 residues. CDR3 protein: CASSYWGLDSGANVLTF. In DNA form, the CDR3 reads TGTGCCAGCAGTTATTGGGGGCTTGACTCTGGGGCCAACGTCCTGACTTTC.

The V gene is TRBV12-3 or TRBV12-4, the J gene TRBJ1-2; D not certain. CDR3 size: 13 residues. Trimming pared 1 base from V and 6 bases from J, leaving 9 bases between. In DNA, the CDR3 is TGTGCCAGCAGTTTAGGTTGGGCAAATGGCTACACCTTC. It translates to CASSLGWANGYTF.

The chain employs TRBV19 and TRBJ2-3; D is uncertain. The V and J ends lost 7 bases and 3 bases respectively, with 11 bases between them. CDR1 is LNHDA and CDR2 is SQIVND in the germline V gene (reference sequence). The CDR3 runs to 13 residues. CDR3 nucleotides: TGTGCCAGTAAGTGGGCCTCGACAGATACGCAGTATTTT. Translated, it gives CASKWASTDTQYF.

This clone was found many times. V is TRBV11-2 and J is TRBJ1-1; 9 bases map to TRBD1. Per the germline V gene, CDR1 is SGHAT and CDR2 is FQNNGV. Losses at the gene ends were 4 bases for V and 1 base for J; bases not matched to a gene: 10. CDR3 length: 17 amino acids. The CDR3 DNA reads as TGTGCCAGCAGCTGGCCCTACAGGGGGCGGAAGAACACTGAAGCTTTCTTT. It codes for CASSWPYRGRKNTEAFF.

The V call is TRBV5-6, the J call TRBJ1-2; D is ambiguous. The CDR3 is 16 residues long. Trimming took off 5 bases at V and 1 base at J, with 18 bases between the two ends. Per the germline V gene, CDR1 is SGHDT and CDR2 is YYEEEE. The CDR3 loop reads CASRAERVQFNYGYTF. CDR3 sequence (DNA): TGTGCCAGCAGAGCAGAACGGGTCCAGTTTAACTATGGCTACACCTTC.

CDR3 sequence (DNA): TGTGCCAGCAGCCCGACGGGACAGGGGATCTACGAGCAGTACTTC. Translated: CASSPTGQGIYEQYF. The chain joins TRBV28 to TRBJ2-7, with 10 bases fitting TRBD1. The germline CDR1 and CDR2 sequences are MDHEN and SYDVKM. CDR3 length equals 15 residues. V was clipped by 6 bases and J by 3 bases; unmatched bases: 8. Looking up the rest from reference TRBV28 and TRBJ2-7 gives the full variable domain: DVKVTQSSRYLVKRTGEKVFLECVQDMDHENMFWYRQDPGLGLRLIYFSYDVKMKEKGDIPEGYSVSREKKERFSLILESASTNQTSMYLCASSPTGQGIYEQYFGPGTRLTVT.

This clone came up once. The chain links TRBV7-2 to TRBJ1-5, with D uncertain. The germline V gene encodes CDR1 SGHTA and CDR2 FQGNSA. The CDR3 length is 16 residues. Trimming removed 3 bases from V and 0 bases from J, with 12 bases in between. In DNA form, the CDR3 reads TGTGCCAGCAGCTTGCAGGAGGGATATAGCAATCAGCCCCAGCATTTT. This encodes CASSLQEGYSNQPQHF.

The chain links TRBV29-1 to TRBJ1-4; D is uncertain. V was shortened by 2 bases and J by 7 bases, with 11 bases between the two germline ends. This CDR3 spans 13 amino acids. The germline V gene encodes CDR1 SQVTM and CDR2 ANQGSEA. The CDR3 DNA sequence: TGCAGCGTTGAATTGACGGAGGGTGAAAAACTGTTTTTT. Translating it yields CSVELTEGEKLFF.

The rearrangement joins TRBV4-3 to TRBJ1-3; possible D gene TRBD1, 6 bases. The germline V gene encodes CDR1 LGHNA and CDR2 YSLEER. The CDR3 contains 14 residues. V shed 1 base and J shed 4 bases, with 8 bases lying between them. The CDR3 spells CASSQVRGGNTIYF. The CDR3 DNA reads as TGCGCCAGCAGCCAAGTTAGGGGGGGAAACACCATATATTTT.

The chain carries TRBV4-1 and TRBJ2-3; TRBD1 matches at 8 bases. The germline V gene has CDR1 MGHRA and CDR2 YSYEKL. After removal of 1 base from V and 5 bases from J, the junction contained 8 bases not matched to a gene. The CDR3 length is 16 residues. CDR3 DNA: TGCGCCAGCAGCCAAGGCGGCAGGGGGCAAAAAGATACGCAGTATTTT. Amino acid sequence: CASSQGGRGQKDTQYF.

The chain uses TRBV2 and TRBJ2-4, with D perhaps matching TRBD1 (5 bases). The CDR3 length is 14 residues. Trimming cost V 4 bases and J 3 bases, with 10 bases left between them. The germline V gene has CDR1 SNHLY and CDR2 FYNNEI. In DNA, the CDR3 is TGTGCCAGCAGTGTAGGGGCTTACAAAAACATTCAGTACTTC. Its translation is CASSVGAYKNIQYF.

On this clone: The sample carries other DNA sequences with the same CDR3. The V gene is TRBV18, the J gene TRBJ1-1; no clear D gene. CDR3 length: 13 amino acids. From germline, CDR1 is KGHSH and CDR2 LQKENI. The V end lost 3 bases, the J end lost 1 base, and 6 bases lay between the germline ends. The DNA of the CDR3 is TGTGCCAGCTCACCCCGCAGGAACACTGAAGCTTTCTTT. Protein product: CASSPRRNTEAFF.

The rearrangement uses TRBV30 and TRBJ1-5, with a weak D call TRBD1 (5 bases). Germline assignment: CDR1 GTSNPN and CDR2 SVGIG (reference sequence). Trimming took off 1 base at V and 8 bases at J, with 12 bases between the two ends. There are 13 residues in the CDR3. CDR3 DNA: TGTGCCTGGAGTGACGGGGGTGTGGAGCCCCAGCATTTT. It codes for CAWSDGGVEPQHF.

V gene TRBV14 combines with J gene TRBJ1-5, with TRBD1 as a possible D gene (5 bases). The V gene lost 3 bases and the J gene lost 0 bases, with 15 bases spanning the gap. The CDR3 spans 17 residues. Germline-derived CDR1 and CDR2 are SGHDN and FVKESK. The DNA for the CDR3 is TGTGCCAGCAGCCACATGGGGACTGGATATAGCAATCAGCCCCAGCATTTT. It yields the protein CASSHMGTGYSNQPQHF.

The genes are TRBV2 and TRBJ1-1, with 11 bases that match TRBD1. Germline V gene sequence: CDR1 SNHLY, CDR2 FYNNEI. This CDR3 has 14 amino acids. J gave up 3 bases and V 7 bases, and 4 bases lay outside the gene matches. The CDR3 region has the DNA TGTGCCAGCATGAAGGGACAGGGGGACACTGAAGCTTTCTTT. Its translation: CASMKGQGDTEAFF.

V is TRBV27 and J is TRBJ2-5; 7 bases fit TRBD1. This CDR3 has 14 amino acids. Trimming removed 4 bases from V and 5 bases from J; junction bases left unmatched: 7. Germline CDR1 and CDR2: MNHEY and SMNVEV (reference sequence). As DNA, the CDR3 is TGTGCCAGCAGTTGGAACAGGGGCTTGGAGACCCAGTACTTC. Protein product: CASSWNRGLETQYF.

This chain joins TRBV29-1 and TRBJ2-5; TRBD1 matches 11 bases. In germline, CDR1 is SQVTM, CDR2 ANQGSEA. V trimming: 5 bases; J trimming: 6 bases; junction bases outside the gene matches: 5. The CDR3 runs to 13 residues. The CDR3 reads CSVKGQGAKTQYF. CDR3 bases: TGCAGCGTTAAAGGACAGGGGGCTAAGACCCAGTACTTC.

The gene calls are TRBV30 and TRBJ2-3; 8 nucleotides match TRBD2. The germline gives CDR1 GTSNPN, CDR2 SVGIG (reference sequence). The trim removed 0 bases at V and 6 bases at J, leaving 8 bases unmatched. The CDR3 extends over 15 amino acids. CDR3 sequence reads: CAWSVVQRGKDTQYF. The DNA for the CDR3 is TGTGCCTGGAGTGTAGTCCAGCGGGGGAAGGATACGCAGTATTTT.

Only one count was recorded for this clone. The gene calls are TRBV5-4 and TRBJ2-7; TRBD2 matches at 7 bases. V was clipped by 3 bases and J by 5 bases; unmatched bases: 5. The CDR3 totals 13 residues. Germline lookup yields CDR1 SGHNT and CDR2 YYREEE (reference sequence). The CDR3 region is CASSSGLVDEQYF. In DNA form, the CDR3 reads TGTGCCAGCAGCTCCGGACTAGTAGACGAGCAGTACTTC.